These 30 T cell receptor beta chains were all obtained from the same sample, sequenced in a study of T-cell memory formation after mild COVID-19. TCRdb fed the 5' RACE reads into MiXCR, producing one record per CDR3 protein. The sample carries 400,000 to 500,000 distinct CDR3 sequences, 20% recorded once. The sample taken for sequencing was PBMCs or a T cell subset sorted from them (not recorded which). The origin of the receptors is an adult woman who had mild COVID-19 (a few samples of this study predate the infection). Cell type and time point are not known.

The rearrangement links TRBV6-4 to TRBJ1-5; no definite D call. V was clipped by 2 bases and J by 2 bases, with 10 bases between them. Germline V lookup: CDR1 MRHNA, CDR2 SNTAGT. CDR3 length: 15 residues. CDR3 residues: CASSDGSGGNQPQHF. The CDR3 nucleotides read TGTGCCAGCAGTGACGGATCTGGCGGCAATCAGCCCCAGCATTTT.

This clonotype has a handful of counts. The chain links TRBV6-5 to TRBJ2-3; the match to TRBD1 covers 12 bases. This CDR3 comprises 18 residues. In germline, CDR1 is MNHEY, CDR2 SVGAGI. Trimming took 7 bases from V and 4 from J; bases not matched to a gene: 15. The CDR3 DNA reads TGTGCCAGCACGCTAAGTCCGGGACAGGGGGCAGGCCCAGATACGCAGTATTTT. This translates into CASTLSPGQGAGPDTQYF.

This clonotype came up many times. This rearrangement joins TRBV7-2 to TRBJ1-2; D uncertain. V dropped 1 base and J dropped 3 bases, with 0 bases sitting between them. There are 11 residues in the CDR3. Germline values: CDR1 SGHTA, CDR2 FQGNSA. The CDR3: CASSLDYGYTF. The CDR3, as DNA: TGTGCCAGCAGCTTAGACTATGGCTACACCTTC.

The table lists this clonotype with a count of one. The chain carries TRBV20-1 and TRBJ2-2; 15 nucleotides match TRBD2. Per the germline V gene, CDR1 is DFQATT and CDR2 is SNEGSKA (reference sequence). Losses at the gene ends were 0 bases for V and 3 bases for J; bases not matched to a gene: 5. This CDR3 is built from 18 residues. CDR3 region: CSARDGLAGGPDTGELFF. Here the CDR3 DNA reads TGCAGTGCTAGAGATGGACTAGCGGGAGGGCCGGACACCGGGGAGCTGTTTTTT.

The V gene is TRBV19, the J gene TRBJ1-1; a weak D match, TRBD1 (6 bases). Germline V gene lookup returns CDR1 LNHDA and CDR2 SQIVND (reference sequence). The CDR3 covers 14 residues. With 6 bases removed from V and 7 bases from J, the gap between germline ends came to 18 bases. This CDR3 is CASSPGGGFVEAFF. The CDR3 nucleotides are TGTGCCAGTAGCCCAGGTGGGGGCTTTGTTGAAGCTTTCTTT.

This clonotype has just one count. This chain joins TRBV7-2 and TRBJ2-7, with 8 bases matching TRBD2. This CDR3 is 17 amino acids long. The germline V gene encodes CDR1 SGHTA and CDR2 FQGNSA. After removal of 1 base from V and 0 bases from J, the junction contained 8 bases not matched to a gene. The CDR3 DNA reads TGTGCCAGCAGCTTAGAGTTCAGCGGGAGCTTCTCCTACGAGCAGTACTTC. Translating gives CASSLEFSGSFSYEQYF.

The chain combines TRBV7-3 with TRBJ1-6; D unclear. The CDR3 is made up of 13 amino acids. Per germline, CDR1 SGHTA and CDR2 FQGTGA. V lost 3 bases and J lost 7, with 7 bases in between. DNA for the CDR3: TGTGCCAGCAGCTTTAATGGAAATTCACCCCTCCACTTT. The encoded protein is CASSFNGNSPLHF.

J is TRBJ2-5 and V is TRBV7-6, with 8 bases fitting TRBD2. Looked up from germline, CDR1 is SGHVS and CDR2 is FNYEAQ. V was pared by 4 bases and J by 4 bases, with 20 bases of the junction left unmatched. The length of the CDR3 is 19 residues. The CDR3 sequence is CASSSTLVSGGPQRETQYF. CDR3 DNA: TGTGCCAGCAGCTCTACACTAGTGAGCGGGGGACCCCAGCGAGAGACCCAGTACTTC.

The genes are TRBV20-1 and TRBJ2-7; D is unresolved. This CDR3 has 14 residues. Trimming left V 3 bases short and J 4 bases short, with 16 bases between. CDR1 and CDR2 (germline): DFQATT, SNEGSKA (reference sequence). The CDR3 spells CSASLTGLGYEQYF. DNA of the CDR3: TGCAGTGCTAGTCTTACGGGCCTCGGTTACGAGCAGTACTTC.

The rearrangement uses TRBV20-1 and TRBJ2-7; TRBD1 might be the D (6 bases). The CDR3 loop spans 13 amino acids. The germline gives CDR1 DFQATT, CDR2 SNEGSKA (reference sequence). Trimming stripped 3 bases from V and 5 bases from J, with 14 bases between. The CDR3: CSARAPDRHEQYF. CDR3 DNA sequence: TGCAGTGCTAGGGCCCCCGACAGGCACGAGCAGTACTTC.

This clonotype was detected only a few times. The genes are TRBV10-2 and TRBJ2-3; D is perhaps TRBD2 (6 bases). The CDR3 has 15 amino acids. V gave up 0 bases and J gave up 3 bases, with 10 bases separating them. CDR1 is WSHSY and CDR2 is SAAADI in the germline V gene. CDR3 residues: CASSESAGRTDTQYF. CDR3 DNA: TGCGCCAGCAGTGAGTCGGCAGGGAGGACAGATACGCAGTATTTT.

This clonotype was seen a few times. This chain connects TRBV5-6 to TRBJ2-7; tentatively, D is TRBD2 (6 bases). Germline V CDR1 and CDR2: SGHDT, YYEEEE. The CDR3 consists of 17 residues. V lost 2 bases, J lost 0 bases, and 18 bases lay in between. CDR3 nucleotides: TGTGCCAGCAGCTTAAACCCCGGGACTGTTAGCTCCTACGAGCAGTACTTC. Amino acids: CASSLNPGTVSSYEQYF.

There are a few counts of this clonotype. The CDR3 nucleotides read TGTGCCAGCAGCCGCAGGGGGAACGAGCAGTACTTC. Translation: CASSRRGNEQYF. The chain has TRBV7-9 and TRBJ2-7; TRBD1 matches 7 bases. The V gene's germline CDR1 is SEHNR and CDR2 FQNEAQ (reference sequence). This CDR3 has 12 residues. With V trimmed by 5 bases and J by 5 bases, 3 bases remained unmatched.

The gene calls are TRBV5-1 and TRBJ2-4, with a weak D call TRBD1 (5 bases). The CDR3 has 18 amino acids. The germline V gene has CDR1 SGHRS and CDR2 YFSETQ. V was trimmed by 3 bases and J by 0 bases, leaving 19 bases between them. CDR3 nucleotides: TGCGCCAGCAGCTCCCGGGCAGGGCATGCCCTAGCCAAAAACATTCAGTACTTC. Translating gives CASSSRAGHALAKNIQYF.

This clonotype was counted only a few times. This CDR3 is CASSLESGPAGELFF. For the CDR3, the DNA is TGTGCCAGCAGCTTAGAGTCGGGACCCGCCGGGGAGCTGTTTTTT. The J gene is TRBJ2-2, the V gene TRBV11-2; D tentatively fits TRBD1 or TRBD2 (5 bases each). V dropped 0 bases and J dropped 6 bases, with 11 bases sitting between them. Looked up from germline, CDR1 is SGHAT and CDR2 is FQNNGV. CDR3 length: 15 amino acids.

The gene calls are TRBV4-1 and TRBJ2-3, with D unclear. V was cut by 0 bases and J by 7 bases, with 11 bases left in between. CDR1 and CDR2 from the germline V gene are MGHRA and YSYEKL. The CDR3 runs to 14 residues. The CDR3 DNA sequence: TGCGCCAGCAGCCAAGATCCCCTAAAGAATACGCAGTATTTT. It translates to CASSQDPLKNTQYF.

J is TRBJ1-1 and V is TRBV11-2; D ambiguous. CDR1 SGHAT and CDR2 FQNNGV come from the germline V gene. The CDR3 covers 13 residues. The V end lost 2 bases, the J end lost 0 bases, and 4 bases lay between the germline ends. CDR3 region: CASSLFLNTEAFF. The CDR3 DNA sequence: TGTGCCAGCAGCTTATTTTTGAACACTGAAGCTTTCTTT.

The chain employs TRBV29-1 and TRBJ2-7; 7 nucleotides align to TRBD1. This CDR3 contains 11 residues. Germline assignment: CDR1 SQVTM and CDR2 ANQGSEA. The V gene end was trimmed by 4 bases and the J gene end by 9 bases; junction bases not matched to a gene: 6. In DNA, the CDR3 is TGCAGCGTTGTTACAGGGGCCAGGCAGTACTTC. Residues: CSVVTGARQYF.

In DNA, the CDR3 is TGTGCCAGCAGCTCGAGGGTTCTTGAGACCCAGTACTTC. The encoded protein is CASSSRVLETQYF. The gene calls are TRBV7-2 and TRBJ2-5; D perhaps matches TRBD2 (5 bases). There are 13 residues in the CDR3. The V end lost 4 bases, the J end lost 5 bases, and 11 bases lay between the germline ends. Germline assignment: CDR1 SGHTA and CDR2 FQGNSA. The variable domain in full, with the rest retrieved from reference TRBV7-2 and TRBJ2-5, is GAGVSQSPSNKVTEKGKDVELRCDPISGHTALYWYRQSLGQGLEFLIYFQGNSAPDKSGLPSDRFSAERTGGSVSTLTIQRTQQEDSAVYLCASSSRVLETQYFGPGTRLLVL.

This clonotype was recorded a few times. The chain uses TRBV9 and TRBJ2-1; the match to TRBD2 covers 12 bases. This CDR3 region has 15 residues. The ends lost 2 bases at V and 4 bases at J; junction bases unmatched: 1. Per germline, CDR1 SGDLS and CDR2 YYNGEE. CDR3 nucleotides: TGTGCCAGCAGCGTCACTAGCGGGGGGTACAATGAGCAGTTCTTC. Amino acids: CASSVTSGGYNEQFF.

V gene TRBV14 combines with J gene TRBJ2-1; D gene unclear. Germline CDR1 SGHDN, CDR2 FVKESK. This CDR3 has 14 amino acids. V dropped 4 bases and J dropped 7 bases, with 14 bases sitting between them. Written as DNA, the CDR3 is TGTGCCAGCAGCCCGTTGGTTTCGATGAATGAGCAGTTCTTC. This translates into CASSPLVSMNEQFF.

The V gene is TRBV12-3 or TRBV12-4, the J gene TRBJ2-1; D call uncertain. With 4 bases removed from V and 7 bases from J, the gap between germline ends came to 8 bases. The CDR3 runs to 12 residues. The CDR3: CASSYSFNEQFF. The CDR3 DNA follows: TGTGCCAGCAGTTATTCGTTTAATGAGCAGTTCTTC.

The genes are TRBV11-2 and TRBJ2-1; a weak D match, TRBD1 (5 bases). The germline gives CDR1 SGHAT, CDR2 FQNNGV. With 2 bases removed from V and 6 bases from J, the gap between germline ends came to 11 bases. This CDR3 has 14 amino acids. DNA of the CDR3: TGTGCCAGCAGCTTACCCCCAGGGATCAATGAGCAGTTCTTC. Protein sequence: CASSLPPGINEQFF.

The V gene is TRBV5-5, the J gene TRBJ1-2, with 9 bases identical to TRBD1. CDR1 and CDR2 from the germline V gene are SGHKS and YYEKEE (reference sequence). The junction had 9 bases not matched to a gene; V was cut back by 4 bases and J by 2 bases. The CDR3 is 16 residues long. The CDR3 loop is CASSEVGTGLNYGYTF. Written as DNA, the CDR3 is TGTGCCAGCAGCGAGGTCGGGACAGGGCTGAACTATGGCTACACCTTC.

CDR3 DNA sequence: TGCAGTGCTAGCCCGACTAGCGGTCTCTCCTACGAGCAGTACTTC. Translation: CSASPTSGLSYEQYF. The V call is TRBV20-1, the J call TRBJ2-7; TRBD2 agrees at 9 bases. Losses at the gene ends were 3 bases for V and 0 bases for J; bases not matched to a gene: 6. This CDR3 comprises 15 residues. Germline values: CDR1 DFQATT, CDR2 SNEGSKA (reference sequence).

The gene calls are TRBV3-1 and TRBJ2-7; D is uncertain. The CDR3 spans 13 residues. Germline assignment: CDR1 LGHDT and CDR2 YNNKEL (reference sequence). Between the trimmed V and J ends, which lost 4 bases and 5 bases, there was a span of 12 bases. The CDR3, as DNA: TGTGCCAGCAGCCCCTACCGAGCCCACGAGCAGTACTTC. Encoded protein: CASSPYRAHEQYF.

J is TRBJ1-4 and V is TRBV19; 11 positions match TRBD1. Germline V gives CDR1 LNHDA, CDR2 SQIVND (reference sequence). This CDR3 spans 14 amino acids. Trimming took 6 bases from V and 5 from J; bases not matched to a gene: 2. The CDR3 is CASSGTGGNEKLFF. CDR3 DNA sequence: TGTGCCAGTAGCGGGACAGGGGGAAATGAAAAACTGTTTTTT.

This chain connects TRBV6-5 to TRBJ1-3; D gene unclear. This CDR3 has 16 amino acids. Germline V CDR1 and CDR2: MNHEY, SVGAGI. Trimming removed 0 bases from V and 0 bases from J, with 9 bases in between. The CDR3 sequence is CASSYSSASSGNTIYF. The CDR3 nucleotides read TGTGCCAGCAGTTACTCGAGCGCTAGCTCTGGAAACACCATATATTTT.

This clonotype was seen more than once but under ten times. The V call is TRBV12-3 or TRBV12-4, the J call TRBJ2-2; 7 bases align to TRBD2. V shed 6 bases, J shed 0 bases, and the junction held 7 bases outside the gene matches. The CDR3 is 16 residues long. The CDR3 DNA sequence: TGTGCCAGCAGGACAAGCGGGGCACCGAACACCGGGGAGCTGTTTTTT. Protein product: CASRTSGAPNTGELFF.

The chain couples TRBV5-1 to TRBJ2-1; D might be TRBD1 or TRBD2, each matching 5 bases. This CDR3 has 18 amino acids. V was cut by 1 base and J by 0 bases, with 17 bases left in between. The germline V gene encodes CDR1 SGHRS and CDR2 YFSETQ. The CDR3 DNA reads as TGCGCCAGCAGCTTGAGTGGGGACGTACCCCTCTCCTACAATGAGCAGTTCTTC. This encodes CASSLSGDVPLSYNEQFF.